This is a list of T cell receptor beta chains from one sample in a study of blood T cells in healthy people across ages. Using its own MiXCR run on the 5' RACE reads, TCRdb lists one record per CDR3 protein. The table shows fewer than 800,000 distinct CDR3 sequences, with roughly 32% occurring only once. Material: blood. The receptors were sampled from a woman older than 75 in good health. CDR3s include the opening cysteine and the closing phenylalanine or tryptophan. The order of the fields is D gene, CDR3 length, V gene, CDR3 protein. The D gene is left open where the match is weak.

>NA|15|TRBV7-2
CASNMNRGVKSPLHF
>NA|14|TRBV30
CAWSVLGRQETQYF
>NA|15|TRBV7-2
CASSLMGGAGEKLFF
>NA|15|TRBV5-5
CASSLVSGVNYGYTF
>NA|14|TRBV7-2
CASSVQVYTGELFF
>NA|13|TRBV20-1
CSAPGEGTDAQYF
>NA|15|TRBV15
CATSRDGGMNTEAFF
>TRBD2|18|TRBV5-1
CASSLEETEAGTYNEQFF
>NA|13|TRBV7-2
CASSPGKGETQYF
>NA|17|TRBV9
CASSEGMATRRTDTQYF
>TRBD2|13|TRBV12-3/TRBV12-4
CASSLGSGGTQYF
>NA|13|TRBV20-1
CSAIAGQGYEQYF
>TRBD2|16|TRBV7-2
CASSPHAGTSYNEQFF
>NA|12|TRBV6-2/TRBV6-3
CASSYGAHEAFF
>NA|11|TRBV29-1
CSVLTALEQYF
>TRBD2|13|TRBV12-3/TRBV12-4
CASSMGGGDEQFF
>NA|15|TRBV3-1
CASSQEGRTLYGYTF
>NA|17|TRBV4-2
CASSQDPPVSPYNEQFF
>NA|13|TRBV20-1
CSAINPGRNEQFF
>NA|13|TRBV30
CAWTPGGGTEAFF
>NA|16|TRBV6-1
CASSEVGRGRVKPQHF
>TRBD1|14|TRBV20-1
CSARIGTGTYGYTF
>NA|12|TRBV6-6
CASTPRADGYTF
>NA|12|TRBV29-1
CSVEAAEKKLFF
>NA|15|TRBV20-1
CSAPTMGGGVETQYF
>NA|15|TRBV7-2
CASSLAQGPYNEQYF
>TRBD1|14|TRBV24-1
CATSPKDRGYEQYF
>NA|17|TRBV6-1
CASSETLQRGAGGELFF
>NA|12|TRBV3-1
CASSRRTGEQYF
>TRBD2|16|TRBV5-1
CASRQTSSRGEGTQYF
>NA|15|TRBV11-3
CASSLGSVPRETQYF
>NA|17|TRBV5-1
CASAQGPAGSYNSPLHF
>NA|15|TRBV6-2/TRBV6-3
CASSYSGQSNQPQHF
>NA|11|TRBV20-1
CSAVQGYEQYF
>NA|14|TRBV27
CASSYFREADTQYF
>NA|13|TRBV5-6
CASSLPENTEAFF
>NA|16|TRBV11-2
CASSLADRGTATEAFF
>NA|12|TRBV20-1
CSAGGGLTEAFF
>NA|13|TRBV12-3/TRBV12-4
CASRIQESYGYTF
>NA|14|TRBV6-5
CASSQGKKGDEQYF
>NA|11|TRBV30
CAWKYNTEAFF
>NA|12|TRBV20-1
CSARSGAGELFF
>NA|15|TRBV20-1
CSARVSEGASQPQHF
>NA|15|TRBV7-2
CATKASGSSYNEQYF
>TRBD2|12|TRBV6-1
CAIERGPYEQFF
>NA|16|TRBV4-2
CASSQVPSSYNSPLHF
>NA|14|TRBV7-7
CASSLGTTKGTQYF
>NA|13|TRBV7-8
CASSLERQYGYTF
>TRBD2|17|TRBV5-1
CASSSTSGGAGGNEQFF
>TRBD2|17|TRBV20-1
CSARVSLLSGGRDTQYF
>TRBD2|17|TRBV6-2/TRBV6-3
CASSYFQLAGGQNEQFF
>NA|14|TRBV20-1
CSAMDSLKENIQYF
>TRBD1|15|TRBV7-6
CASSLARDREYEQFF
>TRBD1|16|TRBV3-1
CASSQETGGVKNIQYF